Listed here are 15 T cell receptor beta chains from one sample, sequenced in a study of shared clonotypes between healthy human individuals. Profiled with immunoSEQ multiplex PCR; TCRdb holds only in-frame clones, not every one. The sample records about 1 million clones, 65% to 75% being singletons. The sample taken for sequencing was memory CD4+ T cells sorted from blood. Subset in this sample: CD45RA-negative fraction. Receptors were obtained from a man aged 18-30 years in good health.

This chain joins TRBV5-4 and TRBJ2-1; D gene ambiguous. Germline CDR1 reads SGHNT; CDR2 reads YYREEE (reference sequence). This CDR3 comprises 14 residues. Between the trimmed V and J ends, which lost 0 bases and 6 bases, there was a span of 10 bases. This CDR3 is CASSLVSTPNEQFF. The CDR3 DNA follows: TGTGCCAGCAGCTTGGTCTCGACGCCCAATGAGCAGTTCTTC.

The chain uses TRBV15 and TRBJ2-4; the D is unclear. CDR1 LNHNV and CDR2 YYDKDF come from the germline V gene (reference sequence). The CDR3 spans 12 residues. V was cut by 0 bases and J by 5 bases, with 2 bases left in between. DNA of the CDR3: TGTGCCACCAGCAGAGAACAAAACATTCAGTACTTC. This translates into CATSREQNIQYF.

V gene TRBV11-1 combines with J gene TRBJ2-4; D might be TRBD1 (7 bases). In germline, CDR1 is SGHAT, CDR2 FQDESV (reference sequence). V was clipped by 1 base and J by 5 bases, with 12 bases between them. CDR3 size: 15 residues. The CDR3 protein is CASSLGQGGQNIQYF. CDR3 bases: TGTGCCAGCAGCTTAGGACAGGGAGGTCAAAACATTCAGTACTTC.

This chain links TRBV28 with TRBJ1-4; a possible D gene is TRBD1 (6 bases). Trimming cost V 0 bases and J 8 bases, with 16 bases left between them. CDR3 length equals 16 residues. Germline assignment: CDR1 MDHEN and CDR2 SYDVKM. CDR3 region: CASSLWGGTTEEKLFF. The DNA of the CDR3 is TGTGCCAGCAGTTTATGGGGAGGGACAACAGAAGAAAAACTGTTTTTT.

The gene calls are TRBV9 and TRBJ2-1, with D unclear. CDR3 size: 13 residues. Germline lookup yields CDR1 SGDLS and CDR2 YYNGEE. Trimming removed 0 bases from V and 6 bases from J, with 7 bases in between. For the CDR3, the DNA is TGTGCCAGCAGCGTAGGCAGTTTCAATGAGCAGTTCTTC. Translated, it gives CASSVGSFNEQFF. Using reference TRBV9 and TRBJ2-1 for the parts outside the CDR3, the full variable domain is DSGVTQTPKHLITATGQRVTLRCSPRSGDLSVYWYQQSLDQGLQFLIQYYNGEERAKGNILERFSAQQFPDLHSELNLSSLELGDSALYFCASSVGSFNEQFFGPGTRLTVL.

The gene calls are TRBV11-2 and TRBJ1-1, with D possibly TRBD1 on 5 matching bases. The V gene lost 1 base and the J gene lost 0 bases, with 9 bases spanning the gap. The germline V gene encodes CDR1 SGHAT and CDR2 FQNNGV. The length of the CDR3 is 15 residues. The CDR3 DNA is TGTGCCAGCAGCTTAGGGGCAGGGATGAACACTGAAGCTTTCTTT. This encodes CASSLGAGMNTEAFF.

This clone was picked up many times. The J gene is TRBJ2-3, the V gene TRBV29-1, with D perhaps given as TRBD1 or TRBD2 (5 bases each). The CDR3 extends over 13 amino acids. V was shortened by 4 bases and J by 5 bases, with 13 bases between the two germline ends. In germline, CDR1 is SQVTM, CDR2 ANQGSEA. The CDR3 DNA sequence: TGCAGCGTTGCTGAGGGGAACGGAGATACGCAGTATTTT. It encodes CSVAEGNGDTQYF.

The CDR3 coding sequence is TGCGCCAGCAGCAGCAGTAATATGCCCGGAAACACCATATATTTT. As protein: CASSSSNMPGNTIYF. The chain uses TRBV5-1 and TRBJ1-3; D uncertain. V was cut by 4 bases and J by 4 bases, with 15 bases left in between. The germline CDR1 and CDR2 sequences are SGHRS and YFSETQ. The CDR3 has 15 amino acids.

The chain joins TRBV21-1 to TRBJ2-6; the D call TRBD1 from the table was never checked on the DNA. TRBV21-1 represents a pseudogene. The CDR3 consists of 15 residues. CDR3 nucleotides: TGTGCCAGCAGCAAACAGGGTACCGGGGCCAACGTCCTGACTTTC. Translating it yields CASSKQGTGANVLTF.

V usage is TRBV6-1 and J usage is TRBJ2-5, with D perhaps matching TRBD1 (5 bases). This CDR3 contains 13 residues. With 8 bases removed from V and 5 bases from J, the gap between germline ends came to 15 bases. Germline V CDR1 and CDR2: MNHNS, SASEGT. The CDR3 region has the DNA TGTGCCAGCGCCAGATGGGGCTTGGAGACCCAGTACTTC. Translating gives CASARWGLETQYF.

V usage is TRBV21-1 and J usage is TRBJ1-3. TRBV21-1 is a pseudogene. The length of the CDR3 is 16 residues. CDR3 loop: CASSPKTKNGGNTIYF. In DNA, the CDR3 is TGTGCCAGCAGCCCAAAGACGAAGAATGGGGGAAACACCATATATTTT.

This clone appeared a few times. The CDR3 here is CASSLDSTEAFF. CDR3 DNA: TGTGCCAGCAGCCTCGACAGCACTGAAGCTTTCTTT. The chain recombines TRBV7-9 with TRBJ1-1; D possibly corresponds to TRBD1 (5 bases). The CDR3 has 12 residues. Germline V gene sequence: CDR1 SEHNR, CDR2 FQNEAQ (reference sequence). The ends were cut back, 5 bases at V and 4 bases at J, with 8 bases in the middle.

The chain recombines TRBV7-9 with TRBJ2-7; D is unclear. Between the trimmed V and J ends, which lost 3 bases and 0 bases, there was a span of 9 bases. The CDR3 totals 14 residues. Germline assignment: CDR1 SEHNR and CDR2 FQNEAQ (reference sequence). DNA of the CDR3: TGTGCCAGCAGCTTCACCGGCCGCTCCTACGAGCAGTACTTC. Protein product: CASSFTGRSYEQYF.

This chain links TRBV11-3 with TRBJ2-3, with TRBD2 matching over 9 bases. The CDR3 is 13 residues long. The germline gives CDR1 SGHNT, CDR2 YENEEA. V lost 8 bases to trimming and J lost 5 bases; unmatched junction nucleotides: 5. CDR3 bases: TGTGCCAGCCGCGGGGGGGCCAAAGATACGCAGTATTTT. This gives the protein CASRGGAKDTQYF.

The DNA for the CDR3 is TGTGCCTGGAGTGTATCCCCCAGGGAGTACGAGCAGTACTTC. Its translation: CAWSVSPREYEQYF. The chain carries TRBV30 and TRBJ2-7, with D tentatively TRBD1 or TRBD2 (5 bases each). V was clipped by 0 bases and J by 4 bases, with 13 bases between them. Germline CDR1 and CDR2: GTSNPN and SVGIG (reference sequence). This CDR3 region has 14 residues.